The sequence of this T cell receptor (beta chain) was determined in a study of blood T cell repertoires in COVID-19. Study summary: Material from acute and convalescent COVID-19 was sourced from the United States, Italy and Spain. T cells, B-cell-depleted T cells, or PBMCs supplied cDNA or gDNA.

Clinical histories supplied by participants themselves formed the basis of cohort assignment. Some clones are missing from TCRdb's copy, which holds only in-frame ones; the method was immunoSEQ multiplex PCR. The sample shows under 300,000 clones, under 90% of them seen only once. J lost 4 bases, V lost 3 bases, and 8 bases had no gene match. The CDR3 loop spans 15 amino acids. Germline CDR1 SGHTA, CDR2 FQGNSA. The TCR was taken from an older woman who had recovered from COVID-19. The sequenced sample was PBMCs or T cells enriched from blood (not recorded which). The V call is TRBV7-2, the J call TRBJ2-7; 8 positions match TRBD2. The CDR3 nucleotides read TGTGCCAGCAGCTTCGGGGCGGGGGGTAGTTACGAGCAGTACTTC. It codes for CASSFGAGGSYEQYF.